The present TCR beta chain was sequenced within a study of glioma-infiltrating T cells after dendritic cell vaccination. In the study overall: Monocyte-derived dendritic cells, cultured less than 8 days with IL-4 and GM-CSF, were pulsed with autologous tumor lysate. Three intradermal dendritic cell vaccine injections were given every two weeks. General study points: Few patients contributed both blood and tumor specimens.

Time point denoted: after dendritic cell vaccination, including at tumor progression/relapse. CDR1 and CDR2 (germline): MGHDK, SYGVNS. The CDR3 covers 17 residues. V was pared by 0 bases and J by 5 bases, with 11 bases of the junction left unmatched. To note about this clone: The antigen is not known.

Amplification used 60 V beta primers and 13 J beta primers. TCRdb's table, derived via immunoSEQ multiplex PCR, lists solely in-frame clones and lacks some. The table has approximately 110,000 clones, about 90% seen once. The V call is TRBV25-1, the J call TRBJ2-5, with TRBD2 matching 8 bases. Sequenced here: blood, sampled after dendritic cell vaccination. This TCR was recovered from a human donor with glioblastoma. The DNA for the CDR3 is TGTGCCAGCAGTGAATACGACGGGGGGGTTAACCCGGAGACCCAGTACTTC. Translated, it gives CASSEYDGGVNPETQYF.